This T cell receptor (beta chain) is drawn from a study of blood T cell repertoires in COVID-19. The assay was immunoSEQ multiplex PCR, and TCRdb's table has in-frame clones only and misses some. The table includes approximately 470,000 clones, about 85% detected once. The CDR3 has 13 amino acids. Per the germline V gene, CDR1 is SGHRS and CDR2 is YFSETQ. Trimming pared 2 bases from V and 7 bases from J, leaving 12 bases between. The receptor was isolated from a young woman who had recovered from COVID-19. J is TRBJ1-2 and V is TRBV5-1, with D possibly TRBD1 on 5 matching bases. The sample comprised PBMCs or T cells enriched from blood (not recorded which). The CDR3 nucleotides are TGCGCCAGCAGCTTTTCAGGGATGGGTGGCTACACCTTC. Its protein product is CASSFSGMGGYTF.